This T cell receptor (beta chain) was retrieved from a study of Graves' ophthalmopathy and Graves' hyperthyroidism (dated by TCRdb to the late 2010s). Notes on the research overall: Peripheral blood was collected at initial diagnosis, before any treatment. The independent validation cohort included some 19 hyperthyroidism patients plus 17 patients who later progressed from hyperthyroidism to ophthalmopathy. The study used TCR beta repertoire signatures to distinguish Graves' ophthalmopathy from Graves' hyperthyroidism and to predict progression to ophthalmopathy. Once sampling was done, hyperthyroidism patients were given methimazole at a starting dose of 30 mg daily, while ophthalmopathy patients were given high-dose intravenous methylprednisolone. T-cell repertoires of thyroid tissue and blood were compared in several hyperthyroidism patients. To explore V-J signatures that distinguish ophthalmopathy from hyperthyroidism, a discovery set of around 100 patients was enrolled, made up of more than 40 with ophthalmopathy and some 56 with stable hyperthyroidism. In total, 135 blood samples were TCR-sequenced: around 42 ophthalmopathy, some 75 hyperthyroidism and about 17 hyperthyroidism-to-ophthalmopathy patients. Summary of the overall study and its limitations: The 13-signature model separated ophthalmopathy from stable hyperthyroidism with around 90% sensitivity and approximately 81% specificity in cross-validation, and 80%/75% in the test set. No statistical method was used to set the sample size in advance, and the investigators knew which group each participant was assigned to. In validation, the model predicted ophthalmopathy progression with about 70% sensitivity and roughly 72% specificity; 12 predicted patients were CT-confirmed with GO in a median of 6.5 months. Among expanded thyroid clonotypes with frequency above 0.001, most also showed up in blood, which suggests that blood repertoires may reflect the thyroid immune response.

Hyperthyroidism was defined as stable when no progression to ophthalmopathy occurred within 18 months of follow-up. Hyperthyroidism patients were newly diagnosed, were aged 18 to 65 years, and had a disease duration under 2 months. Patients with other autoimmune diseases, uncontrolled infections, pregnancy or lactation were excluded. Diagnosis relied on clinical symptoms, serum thyroxine, TRAb, thyroid ultrasound and orbital computed tomography. PBMCs were isolated from about 9 ml of fresh peripheral blood by Ficoll-Paque density gradient centrifugation. Total RNA was extracted using Trizol reagent, and RNA quality was checked on an Agilent 2100 Bioanalyzer. In the case of this clonotype: This receptor's antigen is unknown. No qualities accompany the bases; no much larger clone lies one base away.

CDR1 is given as SGHRS and CDR2 as YFSETQ, both from the germline V gene. The CDR3 runs 16 residues from the cysteine to the phenylalanine. Just the 48-base CDR3 DNA is kept, in frame starting at base 1. V loses 0 bases, J loses 1 base, and the germline ends lie 13 bases apart. TCR beta CDR3 regions were amplified from RNA transcripts for repertoire sequencing. The first round was an RT-PCR using HTBI primers with the Qiagen OneStep RT-PCR kit, and this first round was followed by a second-round multiplex PCR, then size selection and purification. Sequencing of the libraries was carried out on an Illumina HiSeq2000 in paired-end mode with 100 bp reads. As for how the authors treated the data: Reads were processed with SOAPnuke, discarding reads with adapters, uncalled bases, mean Phred below 15, or no exact constant-primer or identifier match. High-quality paired reads were merged with COPE v1.2.5. Each unique nucleotide sequence was treated as a clonotype, and MiTCR v1.1 was used to align the clonotypes to the IMGT TRB V, D and J references. The analysis was limited to V-J combinations with a frequency above 0.0001, which together covered 99% to 99.2% of the repertoires. A TCR clonal expansion and chaos score per V-J combination was defined as the ratio of F50 clonal expansion to chaos observed in the TCRdist matrix. Welch's t-statistics and random forest were used to reduce features to about a dozen V-J combinations, which were fed into a naive Bayes classifier. The similarity between thyroid and blood repertoires was quantified using the Morisita-Horn index. TCRdb reran the public reads through fastp at Q25 and MiXCR, keeping productive beta chains. Each record represents a unique CDR3 protein, reported with the most common genes and DNA among its rows. It is TCRdb's table, rather than the study itself, that gives the V and J calls and clone size. The sample yields almost 40,000 distinct CDR3 sequences; 50% were counted once. The ten largest clones add up to roughly 24% of the sample.

Sequenced: peripheral blood. The rearranged chain carries TRBV5-1 and TRBJ1-1; perhaps TRBD1 is the D gene, with 5 bases matching. This clonotype was sampled from an adult woman with stable Graves' hyperthyroidism. The CDR3 reads CASSLAGGGRNTEAFF. The DNA reads TGCGCCAGCAGCTTGGCCGGGGGGGGACGGAACACTGAAGCTTTCTTT. Joined to the reference TRBV5-1 and TRBJ1-1 proteins, this CDR3 gives the full variable domain: KAGVTQTPRYLIKTRGQQVTLSCSPISGHRSVSWYQQTPGQGLQFLFEYFSETQRNKGNFPGRFSGRQFSNSRSEMNVSTLELGDSALYLCASSLAGGGRNTEAFFGQGTRLTVV.